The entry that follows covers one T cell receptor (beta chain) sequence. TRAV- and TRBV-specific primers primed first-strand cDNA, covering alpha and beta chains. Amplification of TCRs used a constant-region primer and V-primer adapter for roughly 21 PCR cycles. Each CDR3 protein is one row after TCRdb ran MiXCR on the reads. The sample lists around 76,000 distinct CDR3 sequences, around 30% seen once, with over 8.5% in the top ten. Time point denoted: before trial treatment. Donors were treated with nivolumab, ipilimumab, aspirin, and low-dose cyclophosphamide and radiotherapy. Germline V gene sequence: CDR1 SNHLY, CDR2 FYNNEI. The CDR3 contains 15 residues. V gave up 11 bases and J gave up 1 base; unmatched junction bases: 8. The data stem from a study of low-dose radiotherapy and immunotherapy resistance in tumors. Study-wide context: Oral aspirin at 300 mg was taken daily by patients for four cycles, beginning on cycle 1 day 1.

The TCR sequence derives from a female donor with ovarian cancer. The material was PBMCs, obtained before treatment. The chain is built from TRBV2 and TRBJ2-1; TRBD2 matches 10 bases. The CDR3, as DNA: TGTGCCGGATCCCGGACTAGCGGTTCCTACAATGAGCAGTTCTTC. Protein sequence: CAGSRTSGSYNEQFF.